These 27 T cell receptor beta chains were sequenced from one sample in a study of blood T cell repertoires in COVID-19. Only in-frame clones appear in the TCRdb table, and some are missing; sequencing was by immunoSEQ multiplex PCR. The sample includes around 130,000 clones, about four fifths seen only once; the top ten take more than 15%. The source material was PBMCs or T cells enriched from blood (not recorded which). Every receptor here comes from a man aged 30 to 39 who had recovered from COVID-19.

The chain employs TRBV9 and TRBJ1-1, with 10 bases fitting TRBD1. This CDR3 contains 13 residues. CDR1 and CDR2 (germline): SGDLS, YYNGEE. The J segment lost 8 bases and the V segment lost 4 bases, leaving 5 bases of the junction unmatched. The DNA for the CDR3 is TGTGCCAGCAGCCCGAGACAGGGGGCCGAAGCTTTCTTT. As protein: CASSPRQGAEAFF.

V usage is TRBV10-3 and J usage is TRBJ1-6, with D maybe TRBD1 (5 bases). Germline lookup yields CDR1 ENHRY and CDR2 SYGVKD. CDR3 length: 15 residues. Trimming stripped 8 bases from V and 6 bases from J, with 17 bases between. The CDR3 DNA reads TGTGCCATCGCGCGGGGGGGATCGGGTAATTCACCCCTCCACTTT. Translated: CAIARGGSGNSPLHF.

The rearrangement joins TRBV4-2 to TRBJ1-1, with 9 nucleotides matching TRBD1. Germline V gene data show CDR1 as LGHNA and CDR2 as YNFKEQ. V was clipped by 0 bases and J by 3 bases; unmatched bases: 2. This CDR3 comprises 15 residues. CDR3 DNA: TGTGCCAGCAGCCAAGATCGGACAGGGGACACTGAAGCTTTCTTT. It translates to CASSQDRTGDTEAFF.

The rearrangement links TRBV29-1 to TRBJ2-7, with 7 bases identical to TRBD1. Trimming took 7 bases from V and 0 from J; bases not matched to a gene: 6. CDR3 length: 13 amino acids. Germline loops: CDR1 SQVTM, CDR2 ANQGSEA. The CDR3, as DNA: TGCAGCGGCTGGGACAGTAACTCCTACGAGCAGTACTTC. It translates to CSGWDSNSYEQYF.

The V gene is TRBV2, the J gene TRBJ1-3; 7 bases are a match to TRBD1. The CDR3 is made up of 15 amino acids. CDR1 and CDR2 from the germline V gene are SNHLY and FYNNEI. Unmatched junction bases numbered 5, after V lost 3 bases and J lost 3 bases. CDR3 residues: CASSDRGSRGNTIYF. The CDR3 DNA follows: TGTGCCAGCAGTGACAGGGGGAGTCGTGGAAACACCATATATTTT.

The rearrangement uses TRBV11-1 and TRBJ2-3; the D gene is possibly TRBD1 (6 bases). The CDR3 totals 13 residues. V was clipped by 4 bases and J by 4 bases, with 9 bases between them. Germline CDR1 and CDR2: SGHAT and FQDESV (reference sequence). CDR3 residues: CASSSYRADTQYF. The DNA of the CDR3 is TGTGCCAGCAGCTCCTACAGGGCAGATACGCAGTATTTT.

The rearrangement joins TRBV10-3 to TRBJ2-7; D gene uncertain. The CDR3 runs to 13 residues. V lost 2 bases and J 7 bases, leaving 12 bases between the germline ends. Germline CDR1 and CDR2: ENHRY and SYGVKD. CDR3 bases: TGTGCCATCAGTGAGGCCGGTCGGGTGGAGCAGTACTTC. Translating it yields CAISEAGRVEQYF.

The J gene is TRBJ1-4, the V gene TRBV10-2, with D maybe TRBD1 (6 bases). This CDR3 comprises 15 residues. The V end was cut by 3 bases, the J end by 3 bases, with 11 bases between. CDR1 WSHSY and CDR2 SAAADI come from the germline V gene. DNA for the CDR3: TGCGCCAGCAGTGACCAAGGGGGACCTAATGAAAAACTGTTTTTT. Translation: CASSDQGGPNEKLFF.

The chain combines TRBV5-4 with TRBJ1-1; 9 bases map to TRBD1. V was pared by 0 bases and J by 0 bases, with 3 bases of the junction left unmatched. Germline V gene data show CDR1 as SGHNT and CDR2 as YYREEE (reference sequence). The CDR3 runs to 16 residues. Here the CDR3 reads CASSLEQGAMNTEAFF. CDR3 bases: TGTGCCAGCAGCTTGGAACAGGGGGCCATGAACACTGAAGCTTTCTTT.

The rearrangement links TRBV7-2 to TRBJ1-5; possibly TRBD1 for D (5 bases). The V gene lost 1 base and the J gene lost 7 bases, with 11 bases spanning the gap. In germline, CDR1 is SGHTA, CDR2 FQGNSA. There are 14 residues in the CDR3. The CDR3 coding sequence is TGTGCCAGCAGCTTAGAAGGGGTCGGACAGCCCCAGCATTTT. Protein sequence: CASSLEGVGQPQHF.

The V call is TRBV5-1, the J call TRBJ1-1; D is undetermined. Trimming cost V 1 base and J 1 base, with 8 bases left between them. The CDR3 has 14 residues. The germline CDR1 and CDR2 sequences are SGHRS and YFSETQ. The chain's CDR3 is CASSLSGRNTEAFF. CDR3 sequence (DNA): TGCGCCAGCAGCTTGAGCGGCAGGAACACTGAAGCTTTCTTT.

This chain links TRBV27 with TRBJ2-7; 7 positions agree with TRBD2. The junction had 12 bases not matched to a gene; V was cut back by 4 bases and J by 6 bases. Germline V gene data show CDR1 as MNHEY and CDR2 as SMNVEV (reference sequence). The CDR3 length is 15 residues. As DNA, the CDR3 is TGTGCCAGCAGTTCCCGCGGGAGAGAGTTCCCCGAGCAGTACTTC. This codes for CASSSRGREFPEQYF.

The V and J genes are TRBV6-5 and TRBJ1-1; D is undetermined. CDR3 length: 12 amino acids. Germline V lookup: CDR1 MNHEY, CDR2 SVGAGI. Trimming removed 6 bases at V and 10 bases at J, with 15 bases between. CDR3 protein: CASSPEREGAFF. Here the CDR3 DNA reads TGTGCCAGCAGCCCAGAGAGGGAGGGAGCTTTCTTT.

This chain uses TRBV18 with TRBJ2-7, with 7 nucleotides matching TRBD2. V was clipped by 3 bases and J by 2 bases; unmatched bases: 4. The CDR3 totals 14 residues. Looked up from germline, CDR1 is KGHSH and CDR2 is LQKENI. CDR3 in DNA: TGTGCCAGCTCACCTGGGGGGGGTGCCTACGAGCAGTACTTC. Translated, it gives CASSPGGGAYEQYF.

CDR3 region: CASSFTGGQETQYF. The CDR3 DNA reads as TGCGCCAGCAGCTTTACTGGCGGACAAGAGACCCAGTACTTC. This chain links TRBV5-1 with TRBJ2-5, with D unclear. The length of the CDR3 is 14 residues. Germline loops: CDR1 SGHRS, CDR2 YFSETQ. The V gene lost 2 bases and the J gene lost 2 bases, with 10 bases spanning the gap.

The chain carries TRBV6-2 or TRBV6-3 and TRBJ1-6; D is perhaps TRBD1 (6 bases). Germline CDR1 MNHEY, CDR2 SVGEGT. The CDR3 has 18 residues. V dropped 2 bases and J dropped 10 bases, with 24 bases sitting between them. The CDR3 DNA reads TGTGCCAGCAGTTACCTTTTACTCAGGACAGATAGCTTATCACCCCTCCACTTT. It specifies CASSYLLLRTDSLSPLHF.

V gene TRBV12-3 or TRBV12-4 combines with J gene TRBJ1-1; D might be TRBD1 (6 bases). V lost 6 bases and J 8 bases, leaving 10 bases between the germline ends. The CDR3 contains 11 residues. The CDR3: CASRHREEAFF. CDR3 sequence (DNA): TGTGCCAGCAGGCACAGGGAAGAAGCTTTCTTT.

This chain links TRBV21-1 with TRBJ2-7; the tabulated D call, TRBD2, remains unverified against the DNA. TRBV21-1 is listed as a pseudogene. This CDR3 spans 18 amino acids. The CDR3, as DNA: TGTGCCAGCCCCCCAGGGGAGGGGTGCCAAGAGATTACCTACGAGCAGTACGTC. Its translation: CASPPGEGCQEITYEQYV.

V is TRBV19 and J is TRBJ2-3; possibly TRBD1 for D (6 bases). Trimming left V 10 bases short and J 0 bases short, with 11 bases between. CDR3 length: 13 residues. From germline, CDR1 is LNHDA and CDR2 SQIVND (reference sequence). The CDR3 sequence is CAIRQASTDTQYF. In nucleotides, the CDR3 is TGTGCCATCCGACAGGCGAGCACAGATACGCAGTATTTT.

The chain has TRBV19 and TRBJ2-3, with a possible D match to TRBD2 (6 bases). The length of the CDR3 is 15 residues. Germline V CDR1 and CDR2: LNHDA, SQIVND (reference sequence). V was cut by 3 bases and J by 2 bases, with 12 bases left in between. The CDR3 loop reads CASSMDSGHTDTQYF. CDR3 coding DNA: TGTGCCAGTAGTATGGATAGCGGCCACACAGATACGCAGTATTTT. Variable domain in full (rest from reference TRBV19 and TRBJ2-3): DGGITQSPKYLFRKEGQNVTLSCEQNLNHDAMYWYRQDPGQGLRLIYYSQIVNDFQKGDIAEGYSVSREKKESFPLTVTSAQKNPTAFYLCASSMDSGHTDTQYFGPGTRLTVL.

The V call is TRBV3-1 (or the pseudogene TRBV3-2), the J call TRBJ2-7; D perhaps matches TRBD1 (6 bases). Germline V CDR1 and CDR2: LGHDT, YNNKEL (reference sequence). Trimming took 1 base from V and 4 from J, leaving 11 bases between them. This CDR3 comprises 14 residues. The CDR3 is CASSQAPGVYEQYF. CDR3 DNA sequence: TGTGCCAGCAGCCAAGCCCCAGGGGTGTACGAGCAGTACTTC.

The chain carries TRBV5-4 and TRBJ1-1, with no clear D. V lost 0 bases and J 4 bases, leaving 13 bases between the germline ends. This CDR3 contains 15 residues. Germline V lookup: CDR1 SGHNT, CDR2 YYREEE (reference sequence). CDR3 loop: CASSLATGFGTEAFF. CDR3 DNA: TGTGCCAGCAGCTTGGCCACGGGGTTCGGCACTGAAGCTTTCTTT.

This sequence joins TRBV15 and TRBJ2-7; no clear D gene. This CDR3 spans 13 amino acids. Germline values: CDR1 LNHNV, CDR2 YYDKDF (reference sequence). The V end was cut by 0 bases, the J end by 4 bases, with 7 bases between. CDR3 amino acids: CATSRDSEYEQYV. The CDR3 bases are TGTGCCACCAGCAGAGATTCGGAGTACGAGCAGTACGTC.

The chain joins TRBV5-6 to TRBJ2-2, with 9 positions matching TRBD1. Trimming at V came to 2 bases and at J to 3 bases, leaving 2 bases not matched to a gene. The CDR3 has 15 residues. Germline CDR1 is SGHDT and CDR2 is YYEEEE. The CDR3 DNA follows: TGTGCCAGCAGCTTCGGGACAGGGTACACCGGGGAGCTGTTTTTT. This gives the protein CASSFGTGYTGELFF. The complete variable domain, with remaining parts taken from reference TRBV5-6 and TRBJ2-2, reads DAGVTQSPTHLIKTRGQQVTLRCSPKSGHDTVSWYQQALGQGPQFIFQYYEEEERQRGNFPDRFSGHQFPNYSSELNVNALLLGDSALYLCASSFGTGYTGELFFGEGSRLTVL.

This chain joins TRBV2 and TRBJ2-7; a weak D match, TRBD2 (5 bases). Germline CDR1 and CDR2: SNHLY and FYNNEI. The CDR3 sequence is 12 residues long. Trimming cost V 5 bases and J 3 bases, with 8 bases left between them. The CDR3 reads CASSHRDYEQYF. DNA for the CDR3: TGTGCCAGCAGTCACCGGGACTACGAGCAGTACTTC.

This chain joins TRBV6-1 and TRBJ1-5; D ambiguous. V was pared by 2 bases and J by 1 base, with 12 bases between. The CDR3 contains 16 residues. The germline V gene has CDR1 MNHNS and CDR2 SASEGT. The CDR3 loop is CASSERGGWSNQPQHF. The CDR3 nucleotides are TGTGCCAGCAGTGAACGTGGAGGGTGGAGCAATCAGCCCCAGCATTTT.

This chain connects TRBV5-6 to TRBJ2-7; weak D call: TRBD2 (5 bases). Trimming took off 4 bases at V and 2 bases at J, with 16 bases between the two ends. Germline V gives CDR1 SGHDT, CDR2 YYEEEE. There are 15 residues in the CDR3. CDR3 loop: CASSPLAAETYEQYF. The CDR3 coding sequence is TGTGCCAGCAGCCCGCTAGCAGCGGAGACCTACGAGCAGTACTTC.